The subject of this entry is one TCR beta chain. What it recognizes is unknown. Treatment indicated: roughly 19 received Ad26.COV2.S at low or high dose, single or two shots; five or six received placebo; per-sample allocation not given. Specimens were obtained on day 63 following the first vaccine or placebo injection. These data originate in a study of Ad26.COV2.S vaccination and SARS-CoV-2 variants. Turning to the study itself: Ad26.COV2.S arm of COV1001 included the donor. Once, or twice with 56 days between doses, Ad26.COV2.S was given intramuscularly. General study findings and limits: With respect to non-spike TCR breadth, vaccine and placebo recipients were similar. TCR breadth and depth estimates may have understated total T cell responses.

V shed 4 bases and J shed 8 bases, with 11 bases lying between them. Germline-derived CDR1 and CDR2 are SQVTM and ANQGSEA. The CDR3 totals 11 residues. Some clones are missing from TCRdb's copy, which holds only in-frame ones; the method was immunoSEQ multiplex PCR. The sample records fewer than 800,000 clones, 70% to 90% being singletons. The rearrangement uses TRBV29-1 and TRBJ1-1; possible D gene TRBD1, 5 bases. This TCR was recovered from a person between 18 and 59 years old who received the Ad26.COV2.S COVID-19 vaccine or a placebo. The source was peripheral blood, collected in a trial of Ad26.COV2.S vaccine versus placebo. The CDR3 region is CSVVSGAEAFF. CDR3 sequence (DNA): TGCAGCGTTGTGAGTGGGGCCGAAGCTTTCTTT.